This T cell receptor (beta chain) is from a study of cytomegalovirus exposure and HLA in healthy donors. Notes on the study in general: A prior analysis recorded that most TCR beta V segments were productive about 87% or about 30% of the time.

There are 14 residues in the CDR3. The germline V and J ends were trimmed by 0 bases and 4 bases, with 10 bases remaining between them. Germline V gene lookup returns CDR1 SGHRS and CDR2 YFSETQ. Comment on this clone: Its matching antigen is unknown.

Primers for the PCR totalled 60 Vbeta and 13 Jbeta. The method was immunoSEQ multiplex PCR; TCRdb's version includes in-frame clones alone and lacks a portion of them. The table records around 140,000 clones, roughly four fifths of them present only once. This chain connects TRBV5-1 to TRBJ1-2; possibly TRBD1 for D (6 bases). This receptor was taken from a woman aged 45-65 years in good health and CMV-seropositive. Input material: PBMCs. This CDR3 reads CASSLVDRSYGYTF. The CDR3, as DNA: TGCGCCAGCAGCTTGGTGGACAGATCCTATGGCTACACCTTC.